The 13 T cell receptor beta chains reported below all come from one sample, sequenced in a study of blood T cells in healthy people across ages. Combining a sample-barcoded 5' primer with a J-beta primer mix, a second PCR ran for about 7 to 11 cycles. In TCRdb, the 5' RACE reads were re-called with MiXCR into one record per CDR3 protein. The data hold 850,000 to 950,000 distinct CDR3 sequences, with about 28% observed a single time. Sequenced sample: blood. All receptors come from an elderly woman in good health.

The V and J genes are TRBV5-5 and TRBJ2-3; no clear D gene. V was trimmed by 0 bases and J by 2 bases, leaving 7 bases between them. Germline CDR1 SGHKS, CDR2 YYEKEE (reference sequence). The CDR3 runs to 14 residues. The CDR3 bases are TGTGCCAGCAGCTTGGCTTCTAACACAGATACGCAGTATTTT. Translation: CASSLASNTDTQYF.

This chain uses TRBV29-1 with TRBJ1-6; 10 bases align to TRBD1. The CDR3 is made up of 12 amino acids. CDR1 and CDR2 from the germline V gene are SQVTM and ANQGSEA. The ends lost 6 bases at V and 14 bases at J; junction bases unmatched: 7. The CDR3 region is CSVRQGAGTLHF. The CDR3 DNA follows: TGCAGCGTCCGACAGGGGGCAGGAACCCTCCACTTT.

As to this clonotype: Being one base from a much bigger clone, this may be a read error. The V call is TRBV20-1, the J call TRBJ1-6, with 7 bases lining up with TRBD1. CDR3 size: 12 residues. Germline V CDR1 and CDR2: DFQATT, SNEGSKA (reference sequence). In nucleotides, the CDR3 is TGCAGTGCTAGTTGGACAGGATCACCCCTCTACTTT. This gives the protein CSASWTGSPLYF.

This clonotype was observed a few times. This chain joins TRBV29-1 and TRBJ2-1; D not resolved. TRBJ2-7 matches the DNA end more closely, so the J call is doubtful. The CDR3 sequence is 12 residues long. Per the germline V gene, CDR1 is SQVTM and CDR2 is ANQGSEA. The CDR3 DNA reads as TGCAGCGTTGATGGCCAGTACAATGAGCAGTACTTC. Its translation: CSVDGQYNEQYF.

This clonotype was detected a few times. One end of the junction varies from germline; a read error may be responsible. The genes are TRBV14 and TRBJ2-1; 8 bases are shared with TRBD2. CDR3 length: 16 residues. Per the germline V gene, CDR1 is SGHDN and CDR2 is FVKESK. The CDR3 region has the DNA TGTGTCAGCAGCCTGTACGGCGGGGGGCGTTACAATGAGCAGTTCTTC. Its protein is CVSSLYGGGRYNEQFF.

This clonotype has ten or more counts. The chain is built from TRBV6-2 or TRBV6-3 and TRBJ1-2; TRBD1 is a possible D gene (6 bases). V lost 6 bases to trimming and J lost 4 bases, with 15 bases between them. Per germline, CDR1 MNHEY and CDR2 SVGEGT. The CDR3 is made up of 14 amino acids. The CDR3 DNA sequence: TGTGCCAGCAGGCCCGAGGACAGCTTCTATGGCTACACCTTC. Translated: CASRPEDSFYGYTF.

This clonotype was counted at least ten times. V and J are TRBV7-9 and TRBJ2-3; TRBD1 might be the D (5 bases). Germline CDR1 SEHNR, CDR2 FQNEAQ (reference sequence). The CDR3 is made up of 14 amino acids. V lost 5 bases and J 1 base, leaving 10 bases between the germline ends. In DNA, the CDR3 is TGTGCCAGCAGCCCAAGCAGGGGCACAGATACGCAGTATTTT. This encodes CASSPSRGTDTQYF.

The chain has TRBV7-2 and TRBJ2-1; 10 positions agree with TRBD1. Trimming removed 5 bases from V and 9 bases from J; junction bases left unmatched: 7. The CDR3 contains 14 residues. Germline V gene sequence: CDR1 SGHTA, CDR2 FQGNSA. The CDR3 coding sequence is TGTGCCAGCAGCGCAGGGACAGGGGAAGGTGAGCAGTTCTTC. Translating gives CASSAGTGEGEQFF. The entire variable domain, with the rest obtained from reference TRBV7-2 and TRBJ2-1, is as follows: GAGVSQSPSNKVTEKGKDVELRCDPISGHTALYWYRQSLGQGLEFLIYFQGNSAPDKSGLPSDRFSAERTGGSVSTLTIQRTQQEDSAVYLCASSAGTGEGEQFFGPGTRLTVL.

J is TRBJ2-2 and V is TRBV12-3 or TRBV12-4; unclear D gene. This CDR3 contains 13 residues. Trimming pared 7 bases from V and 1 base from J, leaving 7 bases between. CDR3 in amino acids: CASTPVNTGELFF. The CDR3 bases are TGTGCCAGCACCCCAGTGAACACCGGGGAGCTGTTTTTT.

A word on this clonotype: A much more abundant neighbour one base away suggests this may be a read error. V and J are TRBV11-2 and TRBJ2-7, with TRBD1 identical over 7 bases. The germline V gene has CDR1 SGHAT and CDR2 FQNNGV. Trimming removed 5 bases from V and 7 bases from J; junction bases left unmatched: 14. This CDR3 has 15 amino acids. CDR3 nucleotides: TGTGCCAGCAGCCCGGGACAGAAATCCTACAATGAGCAGTACTTC. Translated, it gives CASSPGQKSYNEQYF.

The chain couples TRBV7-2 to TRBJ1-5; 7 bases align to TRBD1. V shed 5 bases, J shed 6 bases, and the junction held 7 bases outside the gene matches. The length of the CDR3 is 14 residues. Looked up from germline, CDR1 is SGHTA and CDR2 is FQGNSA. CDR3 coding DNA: TGTGCCAGCAGCCCCAGACAGGGTCTTCAGCCCCAGCATTTT. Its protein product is CASSPRQGLQPQHF.

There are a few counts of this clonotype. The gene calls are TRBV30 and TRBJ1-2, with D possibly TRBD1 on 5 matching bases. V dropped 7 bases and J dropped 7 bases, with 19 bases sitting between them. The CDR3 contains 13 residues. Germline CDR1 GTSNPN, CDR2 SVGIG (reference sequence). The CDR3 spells CALTGPLGGGYTF. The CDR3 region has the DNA TGTGCCTTGACGGGACCCCTTGGGGGTGGCTACACCTTC.

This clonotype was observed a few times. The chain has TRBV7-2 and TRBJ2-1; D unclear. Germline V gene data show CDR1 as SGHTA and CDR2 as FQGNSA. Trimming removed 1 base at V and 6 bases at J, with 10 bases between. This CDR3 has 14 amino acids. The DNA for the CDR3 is TGTGCCAGCAGCTTAGTGGCTTTCGGCAATGAGCAGTTCTTC. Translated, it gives CASSLVAFGNEQFF.